The TCR beta chain under discussion was sequenced for a study of blood T cell repertoires in COVID-19. Looking at the study overall: Both acute and convalescent COVID-19 samples were obtained from the United States, Italy and Spain. Nucleic acid was either cDNA or gDNA, and it came from T cells, B-cell-depleted T cells, or PBMCs.

How the authors handled the data: Researchers report that nucleated cell counts were estimated from reference gene primer amplification. The method was immunoSEQ multiplex PCR; TCRdb's version includes in-frame clones alone and lacks a portion of them. The DNA was the basis for D and trimming; V, J and clone size are from that table. In the table there are hundreds of thousands of clones, over 70% of which are singletons. This CDR3 comprises 16 residues. The germline gives CDR1 DFQATT, CDR2 SNEGSKA (reference sequence). With 3 bases removed from V and 0 bases from J, the gap between germline ends came to 15 bases.

This chain connects TRBV20-1 to TRBJ1-3; possibly TRBD1 for D (5 bases). The clonotype comes from a woman older than 75 with acute or convalescent COVID-19. Specimen: peripheral blood. The CDR3 loop is CSASPVGGVSGNTIYF. For the CDR3, the DNA is TGCAGTGCTAGTCCTGTGGGAGGGGTCTCTGGAAACACCATATATTTT.